The clone carrying this T cell receptor (beta chain) has only one observation. The table came from immunoSEQ multiplex PCR; TCRdb's copy has only in-frame clones and leaves some out. The sample includes about 75,000 clones, around 94% of them seen just once. This entry comes from a study of T cell changes during pregnancy in multiple sclerosis. The CDR3 contains 14 residues. Germline CDR1 and CDR2: LNHDA and SQIVND (reference sequence). V lost 10 bases and J lost 6, with 18 bases in between. The V and J genes are TRBV19 and TRBJ2-2; D is perhaps TRBD2 (6 bases). Source: CD4+ T cells from peripheral blood mononuclear cells, taken after pregnancy. The clonotype was recovered from a female donor with multiple sclerosis, enrolled in a pregnancy study. DNA for the CDR3: TGTGCCACCGCACGGGGGTCATTCGCCGGGGAGCTGTTTTTT. It encodes CATARGSFAGELFF. Full variable domain (remainder filled in from reference TRBV19 and TRBJ2-2): DGGITQSPKYLFRKEGQNVTLSCEQNLNHDAMYWYRQDPGQGLRLIYYSQIVNDFQKGDIAEGYSVSREKKESFPLTVTSAQKNPTAFYLCATARGSFAGELFFGEGSRLTVL.